This paragraph covers one TCR beta chain sequence. Cohort placement rested on clinical history that participants reported themselves. The data derive from a study of blood T cell repertoires in COVID-19. Study information: Samples came from the United States, Italy and Spain, spanning acute and convalescent COVID-19.

Only in-frame clones appear in the TCRdb table, and some are missing; sequencing was by immunoSEQ multiplex PCR. This sample yields more than 250,000 clones, of which around nine tenths are seen a single time; approximately 2.4% belongs to the top ten. CDR1 SGHRS and CDR2 YFSETQ come from the germline V gene. This CDR3 is 16 amino acids long. Trimming at V came to 4 bases and at J to 1 base, leaving 5 bases not matched to a gene. Sequencing was performed on PBMCs or T cells enriched from blood (not recorded which). V and J are TRBV5-1 and TRBJ2-5; 12 bases fit TRBD2. This TCR was sampled from a woman between 18 and 29 years old who had recovered from COVID-19. CDR3 DNA: TGCGCCAGCAGCCTTCGACTAGCGGGAGCCCAAGAGACCCAGTACTTC. It specifies CASSLRLAGAQETQYF. Full variable domain (missing parts from reference TRBV5-1 and TRBJ2-5): KAGVTQTPRYLIKTRGQQVTLSCSPISGHRSVSWYQQTPGQGLQFLFEYFSETQRNKGNFPGRFSGRQFSNSRSEMNVSTLELGDSALYLCASSLRLAGAQETQYFGPGTRLLVL.